The sequence of this T cell receptor (beta chain) was determined in a study of synovial regulatory T cells in juvenile arthritis (dated by TCRdb to 2015 to 2017). As for the study more broadly: Among sequenced patients, a few were therapy-naive, one received methotrexate plus infliximab, several received methotrexate, and one had no treatment information. Effector T cell subsets from the study cohort were also sequenced for comparisons, but the Treg dataset by itself includes only blood Treg cells and synovial fluid Treg cells. The TCR repertoire comparisons covered Treg and Teff subsets from about a dozen JIA patients with active disease. TCRbeta CDR3 repertoires of blood iaTreg cells, other blood Treg cells and synovial fluid Treg cells from matched patient samples were compared in the study.

The donors for the TCR repertoire analysis were approximately eleven juvenile idiopathic arthritis patients with active disease who had not reached inactive disease, of whom 3 were polyarticular and 8 were oligoarticular. The median age of the TCR-sequenced patients was roughly 12 years (range 2.4-22.9), and their median disease duration was approximately seven years (range 0.2-19.1). Samples for TCR repertoire analysis were collected at two centres in Italy. Peripheral blood mononuclear cells were separated on a Histopaque-1077 density gradient and then cryopreserved in about 90% FCS with around 10% DMSO. General study outcomes and caveats: More CDR3 sequences were shared by synovial Treg cells with iaTreg cells than with other blood Treg cells, and a closer relation was confirmed by Chao-Jaccard similarity. iaTreg TCR repertoires were found to be largely private across patients and to partially overlap with synovial Teff and blood CPL repertoires. Blood iaTreg cells showed lower TCR diversity than other blood Treg cells, consistent with antigen-driven expansion.

Looking up the germline V gene yields CDR1 SGHTA and CDR2 FQGNSA. The CDR3 sequence holds 14 residues, the cysteine and phenylalanine included. This entry has no DNA. Receptor libraries were prepared by the immunoSEQ multiplex PCR assay. Adaptive Biotechnologies carried out the TCRbeta CDR3 sequencing. The study's processing was this. To assess repertoire similarity, the researchers used the Chao-modified Jaccard index along with median clonotype overlap taken from 200 random subsamples at equal sample size. The similarity analyses were based on either productive nucleotide sequences or amino acid sequences translated in silico. Hierarchical clustering with single linkage and t-SNE based on Chao-modified Jaccard distances were used to compare repertoires. Repertoire diversity was assessed with the Renyi index over a range of alpha values after the sample sizes were normalised. Here the immuneACCESS table is served through TCRdb, limited to in-frame sequences with V and J called. Missing clones are a known gap in these copies; in checked studies unresolved V genes cover under half, and the rest lacks a known reason. V, J and clone size derive from that table, while D and trimming were established from the DNA sequence. The sample's table lists a count of approximately 9,800 clones. Jointly, the top ten make up approximately 0.69% of the sample.

Details on this clone: It has no known antigen specificity.

The sequencing sample was made of Treg cells from blood. The cell subset or site tag for this specimen amounts to: remaining (HLA-DR-negative) circulating blood Treg cells. This TCR was recovered from a donor younger than 30 with juvenile idiopathic arthritis. The sequence links TRBV7-2 to TRBJ2-3; the D call of TRBD2 rests on TCRdb alone, since no DNA is present to check it. CDR3 reads: CASSFFLVQDTQYF.